This T cell receptor beta chain was obtained from a study of early T cells in non-severe SARS-CoV-2 infection. The study's findings and limits: Private and CD4 specificities were missed by VDJdb matching, skewed to anti-spike CD8.

TCRdb independently ran MiXCR on the 5' RACE reads; one entry per CDR3 protein. The sample lists fewer than 65,000 distinct CDR3 sequences; 7.5% to 9.5% were seen once. V was cut by 4 bases and J by 1 base, with 8 bases left in between. Germline loops: CDR1 MGHRA, CDR2 YSYEKL. The CDR3 totals 13 residues. There are many counts of this clonotype. The antigen remains undetermined. This sample comprised whole blood, obtained at baseline. V is TRBV4-1 and J is TRBJ2-7; perhaps D is TRBD1 or TRBD2 (5 bases each). The receptor's source is an adult who was a healthcare worker with PCR-confirmed SARS-CoV-2 infection or an uninfected control (not recorded which). Written as DNA, the CDR3 is TGCGCCAGCAGCCGGGACGCGTCCTACGAGCAGTACTTC. Translated: CASSRDASYEQYF.